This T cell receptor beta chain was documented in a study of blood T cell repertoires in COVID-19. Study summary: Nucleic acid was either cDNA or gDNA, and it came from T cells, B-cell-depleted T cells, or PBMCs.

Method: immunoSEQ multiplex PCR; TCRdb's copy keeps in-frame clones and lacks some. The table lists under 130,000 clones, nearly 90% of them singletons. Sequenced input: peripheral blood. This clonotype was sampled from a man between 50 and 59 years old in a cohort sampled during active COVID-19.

The CDR3 bases are TGTGCCAGCAGCCGATGGACAGGGGGCGATGAAAAACTGTTTTTT. Its translation is CASSRWTGGDEKLFF. The chain links TRBV5-5 to TRBJ1-4; 11 positions agree with TRBD1. This CDR3 region has 15 residues. The ends lost 4 bases at V and 6 bases at J; junction bases unmatched: 5. Germline CDR1 reads SGHKS; CDR2 reads YYEKEE (reference sequence).